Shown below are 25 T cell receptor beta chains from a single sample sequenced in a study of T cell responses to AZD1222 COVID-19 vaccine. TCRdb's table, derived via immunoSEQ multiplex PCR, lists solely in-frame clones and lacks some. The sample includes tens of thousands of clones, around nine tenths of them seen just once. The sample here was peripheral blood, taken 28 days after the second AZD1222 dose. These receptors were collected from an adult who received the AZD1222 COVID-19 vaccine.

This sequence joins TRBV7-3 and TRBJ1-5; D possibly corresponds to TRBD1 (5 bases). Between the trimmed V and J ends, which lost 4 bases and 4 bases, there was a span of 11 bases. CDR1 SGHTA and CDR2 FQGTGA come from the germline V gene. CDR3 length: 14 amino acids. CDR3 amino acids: CASSSQGGNQPQHF. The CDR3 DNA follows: TGTGCCAGCAGCTCGCAGGGAGGGAATCAGCCCCAGCATTTT.

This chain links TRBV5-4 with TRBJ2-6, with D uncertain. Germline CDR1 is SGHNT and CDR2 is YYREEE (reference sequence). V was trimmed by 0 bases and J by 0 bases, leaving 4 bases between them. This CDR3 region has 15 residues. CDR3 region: CASSLDGSGANVLTF. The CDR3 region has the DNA TGTGCCAGCAGCTTGGATGGCTCTGGGGCCAACGTCCTGACTTTC.

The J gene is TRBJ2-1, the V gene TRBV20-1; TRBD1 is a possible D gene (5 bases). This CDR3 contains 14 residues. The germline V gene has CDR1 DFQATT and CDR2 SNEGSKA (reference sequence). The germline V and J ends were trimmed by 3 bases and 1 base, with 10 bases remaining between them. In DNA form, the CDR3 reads TGCAGTGCTAGTACTCCAGGGTCCTACAATGAGCAGTTCTTC. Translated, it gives CSASTPGSYNEQFF.

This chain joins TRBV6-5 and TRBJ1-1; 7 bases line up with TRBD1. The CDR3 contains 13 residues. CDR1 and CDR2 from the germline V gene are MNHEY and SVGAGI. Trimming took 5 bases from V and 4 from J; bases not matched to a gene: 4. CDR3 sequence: CASSPTGATEAFF. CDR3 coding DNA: TGTGCCAGCAGTCCCACAGGGGCCACTGAAGCTTTCTTT.

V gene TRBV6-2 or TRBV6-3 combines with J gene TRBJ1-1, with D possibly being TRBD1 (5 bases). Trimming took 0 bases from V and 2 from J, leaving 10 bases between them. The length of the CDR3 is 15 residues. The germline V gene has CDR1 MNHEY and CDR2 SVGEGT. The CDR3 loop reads CASSYSGAPNTEAFF. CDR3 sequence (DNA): TGTGCCAGCAGTTACTCTGGGGCCCCAAACACTGAAGCTTTCTTT.

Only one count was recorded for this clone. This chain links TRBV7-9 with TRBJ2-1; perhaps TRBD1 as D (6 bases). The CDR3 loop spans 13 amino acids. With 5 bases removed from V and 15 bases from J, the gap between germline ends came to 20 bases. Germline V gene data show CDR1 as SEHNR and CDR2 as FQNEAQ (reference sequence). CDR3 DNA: TGTGCCAGCAGCGTACTCTCGGACAGTAGTGGGTTCTTC. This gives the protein CASSVLSDSSGFF. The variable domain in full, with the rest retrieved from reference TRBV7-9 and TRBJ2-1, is DTGVSQNPRHKITKRGQNVTFRCDPISEHNRLYWYRQTLGQGPEFLTYFQNEAQLEKSRLLSDRFSAERPKGSFSTLEIQRTEQGDSAMYLCASSVLSDSSGFFGPGTRLTVL.

The CDR3 region has the DNA TGTGCCAGCAGTGGCCAGGGGGCGCGCAATCAGCCCCAGCATTTT. Its translation: CASSGQGARNQPQHF. The genes are TRBV6-2 or TRBV6-3 and TRBJ1-5; 8 nucleotides match TRBD1. Germline V gene sequence: CDR1 MNHEY, CDR2 SVGEGT. V gave up 5 bases and J gave up 2 bases; unmatched junction bases: 5. The CDR3 spans 15 residues.

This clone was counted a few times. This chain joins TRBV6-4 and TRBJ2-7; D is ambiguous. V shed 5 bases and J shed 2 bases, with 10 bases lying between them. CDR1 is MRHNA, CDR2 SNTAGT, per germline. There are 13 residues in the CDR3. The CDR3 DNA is TGTGCCAGCAGTCTGAGCAGCACCTACGAGCAGTACGTC. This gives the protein CASSLSSTYEQYV.

The chain's CDR3 is CASSLLAGGGTDTQYF. CDR3 nucleotides: TGTGCCAGCAGCTTGCTAGCGGGGGGAGGCACAGATACGCAGTATTTT. The chain carries TRBV5-4 and TRBJ2-3; 11 nucleotides match TRBD2. The CDR3 covers 16 residues. Germline lookup yields CDR1 SGHNT and CDR2 YYREEE (reference sequence). V was clipped by 1 base and J by 1 base; unmatched bases: 2.

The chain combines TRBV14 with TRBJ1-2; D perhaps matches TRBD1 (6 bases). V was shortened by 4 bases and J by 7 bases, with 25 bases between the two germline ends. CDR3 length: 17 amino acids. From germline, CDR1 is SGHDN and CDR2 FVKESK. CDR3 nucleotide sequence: TGTGCCAGCAGCCGCCCAGGGTCAGGGGCCCGACCTTCTGGCTACACCTTC. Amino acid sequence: CASSRPGSGARPSGYTF.

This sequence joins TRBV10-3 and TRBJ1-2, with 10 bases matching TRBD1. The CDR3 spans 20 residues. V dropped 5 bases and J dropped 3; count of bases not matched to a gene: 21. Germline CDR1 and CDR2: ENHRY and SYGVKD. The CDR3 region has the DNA TGTGCCATCAGTTTGTTTTCCCCTACCGCGGACAGGGGGATCGACTATGGCTACACCTTC. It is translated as CAISLFSPTADRGIDYGYTF.

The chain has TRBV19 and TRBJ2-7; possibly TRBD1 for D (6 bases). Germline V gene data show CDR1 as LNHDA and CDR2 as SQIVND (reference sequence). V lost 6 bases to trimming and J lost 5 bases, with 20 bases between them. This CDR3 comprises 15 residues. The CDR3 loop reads CASSTQGTGIHEQYV. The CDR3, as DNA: TGTGCCAGTAGCACCCAGGGCACAGGGATCCACGAGCAGTACGTC.

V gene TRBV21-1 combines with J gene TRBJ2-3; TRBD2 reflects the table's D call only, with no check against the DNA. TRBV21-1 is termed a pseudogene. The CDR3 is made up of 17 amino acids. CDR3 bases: TGTGCCAGCAGCGGGAGACTGACGGGGGGGCCCACAGATACGCAGTATTTT. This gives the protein CASSGRLTGGPTDTQYF.

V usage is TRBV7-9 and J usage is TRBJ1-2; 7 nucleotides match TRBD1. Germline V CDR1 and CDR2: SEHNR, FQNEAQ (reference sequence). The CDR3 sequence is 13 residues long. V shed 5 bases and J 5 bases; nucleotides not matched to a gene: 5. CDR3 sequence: CASSRAGGYGYTF. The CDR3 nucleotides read TGTGCCAGCAGCAGGGCAGGGGGGTATGGCTACACCTTC.

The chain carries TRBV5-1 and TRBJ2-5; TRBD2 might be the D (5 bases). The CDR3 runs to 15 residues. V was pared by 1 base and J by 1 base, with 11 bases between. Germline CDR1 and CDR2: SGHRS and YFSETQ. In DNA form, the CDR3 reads TGCGCCAGCAGCTTGTTTCTTCGGGGCCAAGAGACCCAGTACTTC. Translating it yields CASSLFLRGQETQYF.

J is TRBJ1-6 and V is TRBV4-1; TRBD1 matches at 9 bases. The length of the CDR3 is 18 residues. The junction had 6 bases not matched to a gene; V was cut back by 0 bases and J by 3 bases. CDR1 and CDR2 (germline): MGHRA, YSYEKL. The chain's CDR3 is CASSQETGGAGYNSPLHF. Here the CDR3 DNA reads TGCGCCAGCAGCCAAGAAACAGGGGGCGCCGGCTATAATTCACCCCTCCACTTT.

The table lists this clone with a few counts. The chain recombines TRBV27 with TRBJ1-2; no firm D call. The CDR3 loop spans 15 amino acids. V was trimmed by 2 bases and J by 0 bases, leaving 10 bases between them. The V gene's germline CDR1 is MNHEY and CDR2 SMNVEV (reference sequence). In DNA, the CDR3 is TGTGCCAGCAGTTTAATTCTTGGGTCTAACTATGGCTACACCTTC. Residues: CASSLILGSNYGYTF.

CDR3 DNA sequence: TGTGCCAGTAGTAGCCGGACAGCCTACGAGCAGTACTTC. It codes for CASSSRTAYEQYF. The genes are TRBV19 and TRBJ2-7; the D gene is possibly TRBD1 (6 bases). The V gene's germline CDR1 is LNHDA and CDR2 SQIVND (reference sequence). The germline V and J ends were trimmed by 4 bases and 2 bases, with 9 bases remaining between them. This CDR3 spans 13 amino acids. The whole variable domain, filled in from reference TRBV19 and TRBJ2-7, reads DGGITQSPKYLFRKEGQNVTLSCEQNLNHDAMYWYRQDPGQGLRLIYYSQIVNDFQKGDIAEGYSVSREKKESFPLTVTSAQKNPTAFYLCASSSRTAYEQYFGPGTRLTVT.

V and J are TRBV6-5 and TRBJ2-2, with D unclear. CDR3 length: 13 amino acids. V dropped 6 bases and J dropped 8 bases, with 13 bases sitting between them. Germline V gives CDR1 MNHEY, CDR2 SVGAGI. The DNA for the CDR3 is TGTGCCAGCAGGCCGACTGGTGGAGGGGAGCTGTTTTTT. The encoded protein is CASRPTGGGELFF.

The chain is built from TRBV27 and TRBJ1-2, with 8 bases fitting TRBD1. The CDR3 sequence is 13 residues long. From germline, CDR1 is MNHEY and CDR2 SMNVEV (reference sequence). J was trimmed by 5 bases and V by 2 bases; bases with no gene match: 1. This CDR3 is CASSLRTGYGYTF. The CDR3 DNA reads TGTGCCAGCAGTTTACGGACAGGGTATGGCTACACCTTC.

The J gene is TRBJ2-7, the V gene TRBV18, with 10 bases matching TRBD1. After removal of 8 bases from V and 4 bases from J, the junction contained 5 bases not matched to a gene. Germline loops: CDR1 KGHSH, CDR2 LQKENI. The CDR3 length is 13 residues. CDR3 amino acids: CASNGQGGYEQYF. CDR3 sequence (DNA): TGTGCCAGCAACGGACAGGGGGGTTACGAGCAGTACTTC.

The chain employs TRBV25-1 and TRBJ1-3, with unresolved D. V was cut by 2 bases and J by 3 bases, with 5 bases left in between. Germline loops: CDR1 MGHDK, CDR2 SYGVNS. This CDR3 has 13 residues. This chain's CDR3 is CASSEGVGNTIYF. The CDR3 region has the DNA TGTGCCAGCAGTGAAGGGGTTGGAAACACCATATATTTT.

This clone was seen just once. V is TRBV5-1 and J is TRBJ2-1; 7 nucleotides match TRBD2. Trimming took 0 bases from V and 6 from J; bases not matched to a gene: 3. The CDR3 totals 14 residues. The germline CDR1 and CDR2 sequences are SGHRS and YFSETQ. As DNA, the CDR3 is TGCGCCAGCAGCTTGGGAGGGGAGGGCAATGAGCAGTTCTTC. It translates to CASSLGGEGNEQFF.

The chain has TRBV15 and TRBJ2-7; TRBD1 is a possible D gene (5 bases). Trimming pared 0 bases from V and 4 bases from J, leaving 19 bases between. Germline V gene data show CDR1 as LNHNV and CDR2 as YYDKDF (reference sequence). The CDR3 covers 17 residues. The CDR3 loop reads CATSRDRVYAGRYEQYF. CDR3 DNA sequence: TGTGCCACCAGCAGAGATCGAGTTTACGCAGGGCGGTACGAGCAGTACTTC.

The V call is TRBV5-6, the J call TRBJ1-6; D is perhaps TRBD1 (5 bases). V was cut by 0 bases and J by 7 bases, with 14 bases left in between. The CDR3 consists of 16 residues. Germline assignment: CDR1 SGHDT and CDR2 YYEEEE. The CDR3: CASSLGGGAMNSPLHF. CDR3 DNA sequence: TGTGCCAGCAGCTTGGGAGGCGGGGCCATGAATTCACCCCTCCACTTT. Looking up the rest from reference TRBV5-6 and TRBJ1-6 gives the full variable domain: DAGVTQSPTHLIKTRGQQVTLRCSPKSGHDTVSWYQQALGQGPQFIFQYYEEEERQRGNFPDRFSGHQFPNYSSELNVNALLLGDSALYLCASSLGGGAMNSPLHFGNGTRLTVT.